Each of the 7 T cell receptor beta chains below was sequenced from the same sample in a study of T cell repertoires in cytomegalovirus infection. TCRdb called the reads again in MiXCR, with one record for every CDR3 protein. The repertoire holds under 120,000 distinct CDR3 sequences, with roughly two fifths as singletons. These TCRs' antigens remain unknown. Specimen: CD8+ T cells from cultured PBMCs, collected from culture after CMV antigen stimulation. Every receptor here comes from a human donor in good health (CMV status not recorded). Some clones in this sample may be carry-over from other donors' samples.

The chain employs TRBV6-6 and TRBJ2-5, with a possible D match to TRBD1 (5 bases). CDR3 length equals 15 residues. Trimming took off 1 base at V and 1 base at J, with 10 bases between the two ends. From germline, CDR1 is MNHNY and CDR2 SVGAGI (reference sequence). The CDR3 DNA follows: TGTGCCAGCAGTTACTTTACAGGCAGCCAAGAGACCCAGTACTTC. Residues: CASSYFTGSQETQYF.

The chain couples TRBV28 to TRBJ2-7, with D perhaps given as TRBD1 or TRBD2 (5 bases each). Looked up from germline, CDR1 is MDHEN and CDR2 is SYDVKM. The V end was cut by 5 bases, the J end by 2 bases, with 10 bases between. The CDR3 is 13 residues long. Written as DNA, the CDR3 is TGTGCCAGCAGTGGTAGGGGAGCCTACGAGCAGTACTTC. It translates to CASSGRGAYEQYF.

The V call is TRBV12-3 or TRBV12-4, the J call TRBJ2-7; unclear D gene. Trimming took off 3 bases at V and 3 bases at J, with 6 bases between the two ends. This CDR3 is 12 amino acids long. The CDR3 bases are TGTGCCAGCAGTTTTGACTTCTACGAGCAGTACTTC. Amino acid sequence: CASSFDFYEQYF.

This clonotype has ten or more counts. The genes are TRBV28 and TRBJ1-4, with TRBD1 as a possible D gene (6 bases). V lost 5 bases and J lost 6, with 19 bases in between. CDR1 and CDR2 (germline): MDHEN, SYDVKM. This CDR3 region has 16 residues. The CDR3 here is CASSPPPGDKDEKLFF. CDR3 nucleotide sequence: TGTGCCAGCAGTCCCCCCCCAGGGGATAAGGATGAAAAACTGTTTTTT. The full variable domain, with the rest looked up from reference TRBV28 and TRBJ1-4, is DVKVTQSSRYLVKRTGEKVFLECVQDMDHENMFWYRQDPGLGLRLIYFSYDVKMKEKGDIPEGYSVSREKKERFSLILESASTNQTSMYLCASSPPPGDKDEKLFFGSGTQLSVL.

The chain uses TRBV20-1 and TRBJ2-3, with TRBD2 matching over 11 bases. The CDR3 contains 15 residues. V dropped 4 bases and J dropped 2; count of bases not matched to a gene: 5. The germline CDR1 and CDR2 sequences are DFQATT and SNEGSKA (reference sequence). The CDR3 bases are TGCAGTGCTACCGGGACTAGCGGTAACACAGATACGCAGTATTTT. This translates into CSATGTSGNTDTQYF.

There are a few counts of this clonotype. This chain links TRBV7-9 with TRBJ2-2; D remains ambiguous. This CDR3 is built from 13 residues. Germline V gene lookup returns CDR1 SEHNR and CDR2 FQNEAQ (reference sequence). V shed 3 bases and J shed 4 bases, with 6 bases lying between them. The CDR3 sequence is CASSFSSTGELFF. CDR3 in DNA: TGTGCCAGCAGCTTCTCCTCCACCGGGGAGCTGTTTTTT.

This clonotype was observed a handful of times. The CDR3 sequence is CASSYSPTFYTGELFF. For the CDR3, the DNA is TGTGCCAGCAGTTACTCCCCCACCTTCTACACCGGGGAGCTGTTTTTT. V gene TRBV6-5 combines with J gene TRBJ2-2; D is unresolved. CDR3 length: 16 amino acids. The V and J ends lost 0 bases and 3 bases respectively, with 11 bases between them. Germline V gene data show CDR1 as MNHEY and CDR2 as SVGAGI.